Presented here are 12 T cell receptor beta chains from one specimen sequenced in a study of naive and memory T cell subsets. An equimolar mix of two oligonucleotides served as the beta constant-region primer for TRBC1 and TRBC2. Nested alpha and beta constant-region primers with the SP2 primer drove four PCR rounds on ligated cDNA. TCRdb analysed the UMI-ligation and nested PCR reads with MiXCR anew, one entry per CDR3 protein. The repertoire holds approximately 80,000 distinct CDR3 sequences, with over 9% as singletons. The source material was naive CD8+ T cells from blood. These receptors all come from a human donor in good health.

The rearrangement joins TRBV2 to TRBJ2-7; 7 nucleotides match TRBD2. Germline values: CDR1 SNHLY, CDR2 FYNNEI. With V trimmed by 6 bases and J by 5 bases, 7 bases remained unmatched. The CDR3 totals 13 residues. Here the CDR3 DNA reads TGTGCCAGCAGGCTAGCGGAAACCCACGAGCAGTACTTC. Encoded protein: CASRLAETHEQYF.

This clonotype was recorded a few times. The chain joins TRBV3-1 to TRBJ2-7, with 7 bases lining up with TRBD1. This CDR3 comprises 13 residues. Unmatched junction bases numbered 1, after V lost 2 bases and J lost 3 bases. The germline gives CDR1 LGHDT, CDR2 YNNKEL (reference sequence). This CDR3 is CASSQWTGYEQYF. As DNA, the CDR3 is TGTGCCAGCAGCCAATGGACAGGCTACGAGCAGTACTTC.

This clonotype was recorded a few times. The rearrangement uses TRBV30 and TRBJ1-4, with 9 bases aligning to TRBD1. Germline CDR1 is GTSNPN and CDR2 is SVGIG (reference sequence). The CDR3 totals 16 residues. The V segment lost 0 bases and the J segment 5 bases; nucleotides outside the gene matches: 7. In DNA form, the CDR3 reads TGTGCCTGGAGTGTCCGGGGACAGGGCAAGAATGAAAAACTGTTTTTT. Translation gives CAWSVRGQGKNEKLFF.

The V gene is TRBV29-1, the J gene TRBJ2-7; the D gene is possibly TRBD1 (6 bases). Trimming pared 3 bases from V and 5 bases from J, leaving 14 bases between. The germline V gene encodes CDR1 SQVTM and CDR2 ANQGSEA. CDR3 size: 13 residues. The CDR3 sequence: CSVDTGLLDEQYF. The CDR3 DNA reads as TGCAGCGTTGATACAGGGCTGCTCGACGAGCAGTACTTC.

In its sample, this clonotype was seen many times. The chain joins TRBV7-9 to TRBJ2-7; D remains ambiguous. V dropped 5 bases and J dropped 0 bases, with 8 bases sitting between them. The CDR3 has 13 residues. Per germline, CDR1 SEHNR and CDR2 FQNEAQ (reference sequence). CDR3 in DNA: TGTGCCAGCAGCCCGATCGTCTCCTACGAGCAGTACTTC. Protein product: CASSPIVSYEQYF.

This clonotype was seen a single time. The gene calls are TRBV9 and TRBJ2-7; the D is unclear. Per germline, CDR1 SGDLS and CDR2 YYNGEE. The CDR3 is 13 amino acids. Trimming left V 0 bases short and J 2 bases short, with 6 bases between. The DNA of the CDR3 is TGTGCCAGCAGCGTAGGCCTAGCCTACGAGCAGTACTTC. Amino acid sequence: CASSVGLAYEQYF.

V gene TRBV12-3 or TRBV12-4 combines with J gene TRBJ2-2; 13 bases map to TRBD2. V lost 4 bases, J lost 5 bases, and 10 bases stayed unmatched. The CDR3 consists of 18 residues. The CDR3 DNA reads TGTGCCAGCAGTTCAGGGGGGACTAGCGGGAAGAAAACCGGGGAGCTGTTTTTT. Amino acids: CASSSGGTSGKKTGELFF.

This clonotype was detected ten times or more. The chain has TRBV29-1 and TRBJ2-1; 11 bases fit TRBD2. The V segment lost 5 bases and the J segment 4 bases; nucleotides outside the gene matches: 16. CDR1 is SQVTM, CDR2 ANQGSEA, per germline. The CDR3 runs 18 residues. The DNA for the CDR3 is TGCAGCGTTATCTCCGGGACTAGCGGAGTACGGGTGTACAATGAGCAGTTCTTC. It encodes CSVISGTSGVRVYNEQFF.

This clonotype was observed a handful of times. The gene calls are TRBV20-1 and TRBJ1-2, with D tentatively TRBD1 (6 bases). V shed 6 bases and J shed 8 bases, with 16 bases lying between them. CDR3 length equals 12 residues. Germline lookup yields CDR1 DFQATT and CDR2 SNEGSKA (reference sequence). The CDR3 sequence is CSAHTGSGGYTF. In nucleotides, the CDR3 is TGCAGTGCGCACACAGGGTCGGGGGGCTACACCTTC.

This clonotype was observed many times. The rearrangement links TRBV4-2 to TRBJ2-1; no definite D call. The germline V gene has CDR1 LGHNA and CDR2 YNFKEQ. CDR3 length: 15 amino acids. V lost 0 bases and J 5 bases, leaving 11 bases between the germline ends. In nucleotides, the CDR3 is TGTGCCAGCAGCCAAGATCTTAGTACGGACAATGAGCAGTTCTTC. As protein: CASSQDLSTDNEQFF.

Only a few counts were recorded for this clonotype. This chain uses TRBV7-9 with TRBJ1-1, with 10 positions matching TRBD1. V was clipped by 3 bases and J by 4 bases; unmatched bases: 2. Germline loops: CDR1 SEHNR, CDR2 FQNEAQ (reference sequence). The CDR3 extends over 14 amino acids. Here the CDR3 DNA reads TGTGCCAGCAGCTTCCGGGACAGGGGCACTGAAGCTTTCTTT. It translates to CASSFRDRGTEAFF.

The gene calls are TRBV12-3 or TRBV12-4 and TRBJ2-5, with 8 nucleotides matching TRBD1. CDR3 length equals 14 residues. V was pared by 4 bases and J by 5 bases, with 6 bases of the junction left unmatched. The CDR3 DNA reads as TGTGCCAGCAGTTCGACAGGGGTGATGGAGACCCAGTACTTC. This gives the protein CASSSTGVMETQYF.